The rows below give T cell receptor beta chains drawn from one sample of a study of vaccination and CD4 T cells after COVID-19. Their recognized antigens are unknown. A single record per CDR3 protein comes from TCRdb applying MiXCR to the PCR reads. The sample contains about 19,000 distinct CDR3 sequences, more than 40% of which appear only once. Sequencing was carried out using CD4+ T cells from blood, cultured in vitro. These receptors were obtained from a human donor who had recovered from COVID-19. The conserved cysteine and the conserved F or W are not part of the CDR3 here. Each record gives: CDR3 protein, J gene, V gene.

cdr3_aa: ASGSQYTEAF
j_call: TRBJ1-1
v_call: TRBV19

cdr3_aa: AGQANTEAF
j_call: TRBJ1-1
v_call: TRBV2

cdr3_aa: ASSQVRGDPGETQY
j_call: TRBJ2-5
v_call: TRBV7-9

cdr3_aa: ASSLEQSEAF
j_call: TRBJ1-1
v_call: TRBV11-1

cdr3_aa: ASRRSDGYEQY
j_call: TRBJ2-7
v_call: TRBV6-1

cdr3_aa: ASSASLRGQNIQY
j_call: TRBJ2-4
v_call: TRBV11-1

cdr3_aa: ASIPWGGVGEQF
j_call: TRBJ2-1
v_call: TRBV11-3

cdr3_aa: ASRTGTGRWGGTDTQY
j_call: TRBJ2-3
v_call: TRBV6-1

cdr3_aa: ASRQNAQAPNTEAF
j_call: TRBJ1-1
v_call: TRBV6-1

cdr3_aa: ASSLVVGNYGYT
j_call: TRBJ1-2
v_call: TRBV28

cdr3_aa: ASTPPGVGEQY
j_call: TRBJ2-7
v_call: TRBV11-1

cdr3_aa: SVLPREGKDTQY
j_call: TRBJ2-3
v_call: TRBV20-1

cdr3_aa: ASSPGQGSYGYT
j_call: TRBJ1-2
v_call: TRBV4-1

cdr3_aa: ASSEVRSTEAF
j_call: TRBJ1-1
v_call: TRBV6-1

cdr3_aa: ASSPGTANSPLH
j_call: TRBJ1-6
v_call: TRBV18

cdr3_aa: ASSSKAGGTGELF
j_call: TRBJ2-2
v_call: TRBV4-1

cdr3_aa: ASSLESTRGYEQY
j_call: TRBJ2-7
v_call: TRBV11-3

cdr3_aa: ASRQTGTGGGYT
j_call: TRBJ1-2
v_call: TRBV27

cdr3_aa: SALSGDTFGDTQY
j_call: TRBJ2-3
v_call: TRBV20-1

cdr3_aa: ASIPGRHNQPQH
j_call: TRBJ1-5
v_call: TRBV21-1

cdr3_aa: AISAGALNYGYT
j_call: TRBJ1-2
v_call: TRBV10-3

cdr3_aa: ASSLAARGTQY
j_call: TRBJ2-5
v_call: TRBV27

cdr3_aa: ASSSAGGDTQY
j_call: TRBJ2-3
v_call: TRBV28

cdr3_aa: ASRRQGGTGELF
j_call: TRBJ2-2
v_call: TRBV6-1

cdr3_aa: ASSLSRRNTGELF
j_call: TRBJ2-2
v_call: TRBV5-4

cdr3_aa: ASSPFTSGTGELF
j_call: TRBJ2-2
v_call: TRBV5-4

cdr3_aa: ASSFEGQGKTEQF
j_call: TRBJ2-1
v_call: TRBV7-9

cdr3_aa: SARRASGGNTDTQY
j_call: TRBJ2-3
v_call: TRBV20-1

cdr3_aa: ASSWTGAGTEAF
j_call: TRBJ1-1
v_call: TRBV6-2/TRBV6-3

cdr3_aa: ATSRNLGGSGYT
j_call: TRBJ1-2
v_call: TRBV15

cdr3_aa: SVEVAMEELF
j_call: TRBJ2-2
v_call: TRBV29-1

cdr3_aa: ASSPAIAGGETQY
j_call: TRBJ2-5
v_call: TRBV7-9

cdr3_aa: SASGRGISYNEQF
j_call: TRBJ2-1
v_call: TRBV20-1

cdr3_aa: ASGQRENADTQY
j_call: TRBJ2-3
v_call: TRBV6-1

cdr3_aa: SARVQPYEAF
j_call: TRBJ1-1
v_call: TRBV20-1

cdr3_aa: ASSYSGGQRSGYT
j_call: TRBJ1-2
v_call: TRBV6-5